This note documents a single T cell receptor beta chain sequence. After extraction with the RNeasy kit, roughly 0.5 to 1 ug of the RNA was reverse transcribed using random hexamers. From the immunoSEQ multiplex PCR reads, TCRdb called clonotypes with MiXCR, one entry per CDR3 protein. Counted here are over 150,000 distinct CDR3 sequences, approximately 93% occurring once; the ten biggest clones make up roughly 0.097%. Germline CDR1 reads LGHDT; CDR2 reads YNNKEL (reference sequence). CDR3 length: 12 residues. V lost 5 bases and J 9 bases, leaving 14 bases between the germline ends. This sample was taken from a study of CD8 T cells in Susac syndrome.

Sequenced: CD4+ T cells from PBMCs. The chain has TRBV3-1 and TRBJ2-7; either TRBD1 or TRBD2 may fit D (6 bases each). The clonotype was recovered from a human donor with multiple sclerosis. CDR3 nucleotides: TGTGCCAGCAGCTGGTCGACGGGGGCGCAGTACTTC. Translated, it gives CASSWSTGAQYF.